These T cell receptor beta chains were read from a single sample in a study of blood T cell repertoires in COVID-19. The table came from immunoSEQ multiplex PCR; TCRdb's copy has only in-frame clones and leaves some out. The sample lists 75,000 to 100,000 clones, about 80% seen once, with roughly 25% in the top ten. Sequencing was carried out using peripheral blood. These receptors all come from a man between 65 and 80 years old with acute or convalescent COVID-19. CDR3s include the opening cysteine and the closing phenylalanine or tryptophan. The D gene is left open where the match is weak. The size entry is marked missing in some rows and otherwise reads once, few, many or a size class.

abundance,v_gene,j_gene,d_gene,CDR3nt,CDR3aa
-,TRBV5-1,TRBJ1-1,-,TGCGCCAGCAGACGTGCCTCGGGGGAGATGAACACTGAAGCTTTCTTT,CASRRASGEMNTEAFF
-,TRBV27,TRBJ1-2,-,TGTGCCAGCAGTTTAAGGCCGGGGGTCTATGGCTACACCTTC,CASSLRPGVYGYTF
few,TRBV20-1,TRBJ2-7,-,TGCAGTGCTAGTCCCGGTTCCTACGAGCAGTACTTC,CSASPGSYEQYF
-,TRBV3-1/TRBV3-2,TRBJ1-1,-,TGTGCCAGCAGCCAAGCCAAACAGGGATACACTGAAGCTTTCTTT,CASSQAKQGYTEAFF
-,TRBV2,TRBJ2-1,TRBD1,TGTGCCAGCAGGGACAGGGAGCTTAATGAGCAGTTCTTC,CASRDRELNEQFF
-,TRBV2,TRBJ2-4,TRBD2,TGTGCCAGCAGTGCCCCGGCTAGCGGGGGCATTCAGTACTTC,CASSAPASGGIQYF
once,TRBV3-1/TRBV3-2,TRBJ2-7,TRBD2,TGTGCCAGCAGCCAAGGGGGCGGGAGAATCTCCTACGAGCAGTACTTC,CASSQGGGRISYEQYF
-,TRBV18,TRBJ1-4,TRBD1,TGTGCCAGCTCACCAGAGGACAGGGCGAATGAAAAACTGTTTTTT,CASSPEDRANEKLFF
-,TRBV6-5,TRBJ2-3,-,TGTGCCAGCAGCTTTCCAGGCACAGATACGCAGTATTTT,CASSFPGTDTQYF
-,TRBV19,TRBJ1-4,-,TGTGCCAGTAGTACGGACAGTTCAAGTAATGAAAAACTGTTTTTT,CASSTDSSSNEKLFF
-,TRBV9,TRBJ2-7,TRBD1,TGTGCCAGCAGCCCACAAGGGCAGGGGGCTTACGAGCAGTACTTC,CASSPQGQGAYEQYF
-,TRBV29-1,TRBJ2-7,-,TGCAGCGTCCAGACTGGAGAAAACTACGAGCAGTACTTC,CSVQTGENYEQYF
-,TRBV28,TRBJ2-7,-,TGTGCCAGCAGTTTCGAGCGCCACGAGCAGTACTTC,CASSFERHEQYF
few,TRBV3-1/TRBV3-2,TRBJ2-1,TRBD2,TGTGCCAGCAGCTGGACTAGCGGGAGCGATGAGCAGTTCTTC,CASSWTSGSDEQFF
-,TRBV19,TRBJ2-7,TRBD2,TGTGCCAGTAGTACACATCCGGCGGCTAGCGGGAGCCGGTGGACCTACGAGCAGTACTTC,CASSTHPAASGSRWTYEQYF
-,TRBV5-5,TRBJ2-5,-,TGTGCCAGCAGCTTGGTAAGGGGTGAGGAGACCCAGTACTTC,CASSLVRGEETQYF
-,TRBV5-1,TRBJ2-7,TRBD1,TGCGCCAGCAGCTACGGGACAGGGAGTTACGAGCAGTACTTC,CASSYGTGSYEQYF
-,TRBV28,TRBJ1-2,-,TGTGCCAGCATCAAATTTCCACGGACAGCATATGGCTACACCTTC,CASIKFPRTAYGYTF
few,TRBV4-3,TRBJ1-1,-,TGCGCCAGCAGCCAAGACTCGATAGTGAACACTGAAGCTTTCTTT,CASSQDSIVNTEAFF